This T cell receptor beta chain was recovered during a study of CD8 T cells in ankylosing spondylitis. The CDR3 is made up of 15 amino acids. The trim removed 1 base at V and 5 bases at J, leaving 6 bases unmatched. Germline CDR1 SGHAT, CDR2 FQNNGV. Overall study findings and caveats: Blood from ankylosing spondylitis patients appeared to carry a characteristic roughly 8-variant TCR beta motif.

The authors made TCR beta libraries by quantitative 5'-RACE with molecular barcodes. Each CDR3 protein is one row after TCRdb ran MiXCR on the 5' RACE reads. The sample gives 100,000 to 150,000 distinct CDR3 sequences, roughly a tenth of which show up once; about 3.3% is in the top ten. Comment on this clonotype: Its antigen is unknown.

This rearrangement joins TRBV11-2 to TRBJ2-5; 8 bases map to TRBD2. Sample: blood, either unsorted or a sorted T cell fraction (not recorded which). The clonotype comes from a male donor with ankylosing spondylitis or in good health (not recorded which). The CDR3 loop is CASSLGWREVETQYF. The CDR3, as DNA: TGTGCCAGCAGCTTAGGCTGGCGGGAGGTCGAGACCCAGTACTTC.